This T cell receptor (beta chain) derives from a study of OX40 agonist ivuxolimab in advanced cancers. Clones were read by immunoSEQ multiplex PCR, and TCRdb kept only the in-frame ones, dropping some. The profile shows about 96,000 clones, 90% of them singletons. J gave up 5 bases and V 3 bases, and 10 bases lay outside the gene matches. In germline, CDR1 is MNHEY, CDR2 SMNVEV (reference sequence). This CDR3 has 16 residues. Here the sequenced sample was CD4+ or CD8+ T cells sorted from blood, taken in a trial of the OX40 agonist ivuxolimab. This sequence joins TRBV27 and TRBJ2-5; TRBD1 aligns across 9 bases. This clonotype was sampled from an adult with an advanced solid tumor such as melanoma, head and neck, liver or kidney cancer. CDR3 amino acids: CASSLMGQGLMETQYF. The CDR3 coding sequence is TGTGCCAGCAGTTTGATGGGACAGGGATTGATGGAGACCCAGTACTTC.